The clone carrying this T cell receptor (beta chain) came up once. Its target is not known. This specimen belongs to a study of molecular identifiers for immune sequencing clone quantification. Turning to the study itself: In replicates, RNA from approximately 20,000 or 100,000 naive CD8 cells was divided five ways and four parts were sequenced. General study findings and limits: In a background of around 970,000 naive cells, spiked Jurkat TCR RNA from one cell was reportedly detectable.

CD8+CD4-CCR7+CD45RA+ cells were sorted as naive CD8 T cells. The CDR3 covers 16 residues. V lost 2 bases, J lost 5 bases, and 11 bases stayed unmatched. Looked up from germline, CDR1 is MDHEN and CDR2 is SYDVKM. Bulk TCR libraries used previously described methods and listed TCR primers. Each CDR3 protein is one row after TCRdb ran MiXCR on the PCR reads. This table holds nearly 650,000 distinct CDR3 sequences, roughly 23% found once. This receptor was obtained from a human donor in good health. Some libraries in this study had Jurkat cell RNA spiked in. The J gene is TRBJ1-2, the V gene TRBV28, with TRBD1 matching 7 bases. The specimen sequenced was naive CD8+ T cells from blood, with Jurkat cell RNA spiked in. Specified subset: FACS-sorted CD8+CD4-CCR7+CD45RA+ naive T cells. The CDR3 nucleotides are TGTGCCAGCAGTTTAAAATTAGAAGGGGGCGGATATGGCTACACCTTC. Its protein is CASSLKLEGGGYGYTF.